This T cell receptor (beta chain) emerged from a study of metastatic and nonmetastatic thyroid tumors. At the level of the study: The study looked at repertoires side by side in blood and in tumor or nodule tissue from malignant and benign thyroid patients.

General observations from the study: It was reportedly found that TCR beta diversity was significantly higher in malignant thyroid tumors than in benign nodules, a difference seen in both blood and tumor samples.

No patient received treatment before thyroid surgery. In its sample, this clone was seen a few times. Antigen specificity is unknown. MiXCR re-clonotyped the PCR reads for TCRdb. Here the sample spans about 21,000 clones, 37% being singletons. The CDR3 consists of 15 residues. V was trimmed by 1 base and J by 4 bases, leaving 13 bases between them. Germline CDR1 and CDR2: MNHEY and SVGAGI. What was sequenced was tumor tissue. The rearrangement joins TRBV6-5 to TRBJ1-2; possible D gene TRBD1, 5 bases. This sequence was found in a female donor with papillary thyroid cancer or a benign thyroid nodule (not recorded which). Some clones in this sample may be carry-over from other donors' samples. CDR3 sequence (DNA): TGTGCCAGCAGTTACTGGCAGGGAGGGGTCTATGGCTACACCTTC. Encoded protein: CASSYWQGGVYGYTF.